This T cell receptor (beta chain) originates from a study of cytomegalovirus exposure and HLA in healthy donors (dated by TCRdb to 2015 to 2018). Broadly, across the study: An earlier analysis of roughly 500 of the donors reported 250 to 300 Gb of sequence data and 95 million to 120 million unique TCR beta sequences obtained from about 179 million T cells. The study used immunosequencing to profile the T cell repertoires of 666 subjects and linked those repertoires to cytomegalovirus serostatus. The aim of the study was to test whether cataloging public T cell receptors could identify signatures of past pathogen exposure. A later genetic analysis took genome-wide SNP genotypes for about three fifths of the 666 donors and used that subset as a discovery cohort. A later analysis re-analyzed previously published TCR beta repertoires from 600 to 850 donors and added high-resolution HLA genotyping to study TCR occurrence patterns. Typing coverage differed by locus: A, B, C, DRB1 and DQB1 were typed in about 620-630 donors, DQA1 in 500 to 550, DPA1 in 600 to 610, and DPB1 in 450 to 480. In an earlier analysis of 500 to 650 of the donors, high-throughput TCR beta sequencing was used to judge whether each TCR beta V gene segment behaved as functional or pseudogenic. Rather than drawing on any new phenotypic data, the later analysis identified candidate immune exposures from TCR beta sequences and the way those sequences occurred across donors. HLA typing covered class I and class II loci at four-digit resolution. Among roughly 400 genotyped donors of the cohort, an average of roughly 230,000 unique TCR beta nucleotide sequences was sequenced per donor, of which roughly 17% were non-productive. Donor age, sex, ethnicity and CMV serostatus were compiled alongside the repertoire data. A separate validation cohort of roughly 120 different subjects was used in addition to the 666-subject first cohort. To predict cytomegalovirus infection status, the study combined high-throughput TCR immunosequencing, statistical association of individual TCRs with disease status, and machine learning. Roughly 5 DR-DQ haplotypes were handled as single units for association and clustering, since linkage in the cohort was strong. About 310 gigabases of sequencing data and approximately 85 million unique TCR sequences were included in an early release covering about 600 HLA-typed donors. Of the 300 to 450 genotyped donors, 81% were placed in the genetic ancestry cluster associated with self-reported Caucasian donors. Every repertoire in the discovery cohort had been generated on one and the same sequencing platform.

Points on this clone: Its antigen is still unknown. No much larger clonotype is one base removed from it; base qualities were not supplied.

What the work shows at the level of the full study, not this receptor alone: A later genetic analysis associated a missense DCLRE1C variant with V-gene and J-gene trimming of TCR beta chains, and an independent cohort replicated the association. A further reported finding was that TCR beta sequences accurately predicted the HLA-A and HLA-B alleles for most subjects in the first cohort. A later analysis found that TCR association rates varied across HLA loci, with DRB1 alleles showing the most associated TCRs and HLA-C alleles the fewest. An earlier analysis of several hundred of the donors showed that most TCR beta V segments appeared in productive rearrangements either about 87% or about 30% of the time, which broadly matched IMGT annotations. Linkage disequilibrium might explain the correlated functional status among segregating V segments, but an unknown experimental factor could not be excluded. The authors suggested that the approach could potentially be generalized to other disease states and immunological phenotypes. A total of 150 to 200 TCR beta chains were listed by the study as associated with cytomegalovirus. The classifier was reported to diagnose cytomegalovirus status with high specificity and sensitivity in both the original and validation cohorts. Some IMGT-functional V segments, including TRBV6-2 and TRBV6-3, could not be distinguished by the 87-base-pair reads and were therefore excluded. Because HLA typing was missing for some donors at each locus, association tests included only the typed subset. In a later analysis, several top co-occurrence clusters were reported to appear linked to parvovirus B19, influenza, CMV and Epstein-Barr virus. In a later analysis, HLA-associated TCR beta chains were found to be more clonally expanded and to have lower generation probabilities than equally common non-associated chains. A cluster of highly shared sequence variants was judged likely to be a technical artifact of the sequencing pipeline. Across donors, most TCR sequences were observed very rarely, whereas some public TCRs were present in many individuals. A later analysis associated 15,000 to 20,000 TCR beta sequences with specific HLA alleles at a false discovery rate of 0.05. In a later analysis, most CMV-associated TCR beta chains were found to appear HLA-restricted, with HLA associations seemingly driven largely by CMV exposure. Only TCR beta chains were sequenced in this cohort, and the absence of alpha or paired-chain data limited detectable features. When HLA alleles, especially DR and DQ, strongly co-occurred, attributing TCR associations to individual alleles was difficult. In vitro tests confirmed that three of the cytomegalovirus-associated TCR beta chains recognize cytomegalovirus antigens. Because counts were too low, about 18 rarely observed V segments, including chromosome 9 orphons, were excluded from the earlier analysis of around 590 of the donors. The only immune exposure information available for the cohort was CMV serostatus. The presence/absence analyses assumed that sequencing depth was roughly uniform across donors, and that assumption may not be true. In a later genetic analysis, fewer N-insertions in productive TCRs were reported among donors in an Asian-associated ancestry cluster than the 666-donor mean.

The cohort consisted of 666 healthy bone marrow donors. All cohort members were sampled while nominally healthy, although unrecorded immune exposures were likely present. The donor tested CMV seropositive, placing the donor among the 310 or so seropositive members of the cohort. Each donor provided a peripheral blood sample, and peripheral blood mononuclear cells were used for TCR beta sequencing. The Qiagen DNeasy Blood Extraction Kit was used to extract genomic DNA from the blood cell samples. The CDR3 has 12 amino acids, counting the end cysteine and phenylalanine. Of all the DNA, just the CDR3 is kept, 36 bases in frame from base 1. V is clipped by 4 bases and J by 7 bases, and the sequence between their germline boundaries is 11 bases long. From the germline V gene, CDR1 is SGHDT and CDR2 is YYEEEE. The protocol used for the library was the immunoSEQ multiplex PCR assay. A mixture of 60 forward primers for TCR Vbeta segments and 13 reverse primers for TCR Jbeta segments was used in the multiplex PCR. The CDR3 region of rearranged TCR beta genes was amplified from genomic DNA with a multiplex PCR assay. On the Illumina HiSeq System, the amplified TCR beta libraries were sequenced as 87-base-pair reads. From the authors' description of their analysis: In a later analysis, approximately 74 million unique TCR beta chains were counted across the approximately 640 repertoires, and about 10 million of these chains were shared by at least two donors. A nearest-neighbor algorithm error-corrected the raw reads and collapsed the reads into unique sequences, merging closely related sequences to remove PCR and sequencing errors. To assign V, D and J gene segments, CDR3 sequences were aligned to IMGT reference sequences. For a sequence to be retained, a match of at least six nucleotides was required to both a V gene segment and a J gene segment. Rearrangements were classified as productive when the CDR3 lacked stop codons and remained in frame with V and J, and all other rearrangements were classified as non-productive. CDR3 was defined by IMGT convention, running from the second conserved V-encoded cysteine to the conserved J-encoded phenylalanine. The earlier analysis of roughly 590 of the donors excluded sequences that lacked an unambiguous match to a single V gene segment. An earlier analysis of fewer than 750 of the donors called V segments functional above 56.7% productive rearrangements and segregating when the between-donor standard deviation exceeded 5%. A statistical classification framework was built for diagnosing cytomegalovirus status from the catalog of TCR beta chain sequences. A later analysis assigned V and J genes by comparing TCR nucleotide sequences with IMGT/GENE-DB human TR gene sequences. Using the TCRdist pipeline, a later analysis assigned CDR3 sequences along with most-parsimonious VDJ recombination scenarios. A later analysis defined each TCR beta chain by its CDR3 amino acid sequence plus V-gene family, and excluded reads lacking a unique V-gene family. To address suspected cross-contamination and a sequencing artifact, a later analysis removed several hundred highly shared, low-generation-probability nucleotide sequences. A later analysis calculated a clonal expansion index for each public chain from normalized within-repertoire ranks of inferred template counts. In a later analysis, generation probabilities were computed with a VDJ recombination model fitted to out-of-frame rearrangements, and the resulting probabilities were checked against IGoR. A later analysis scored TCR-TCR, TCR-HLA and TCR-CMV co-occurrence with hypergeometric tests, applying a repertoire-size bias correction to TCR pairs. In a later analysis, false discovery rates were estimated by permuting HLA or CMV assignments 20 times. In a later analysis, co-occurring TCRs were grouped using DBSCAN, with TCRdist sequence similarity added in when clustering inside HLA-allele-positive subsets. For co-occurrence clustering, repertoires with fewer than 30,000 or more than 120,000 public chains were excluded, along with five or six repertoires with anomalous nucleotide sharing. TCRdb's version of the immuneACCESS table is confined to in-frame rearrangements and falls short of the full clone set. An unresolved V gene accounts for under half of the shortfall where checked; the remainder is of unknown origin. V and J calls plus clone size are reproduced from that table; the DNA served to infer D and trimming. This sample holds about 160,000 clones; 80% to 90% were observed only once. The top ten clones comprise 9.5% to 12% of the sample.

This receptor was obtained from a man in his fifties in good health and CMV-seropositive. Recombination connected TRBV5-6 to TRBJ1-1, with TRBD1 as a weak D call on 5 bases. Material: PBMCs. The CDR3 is CASSTRDFEAFF. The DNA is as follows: TGTGCCAGCAGCACCCGGGACTTTGAAGCTTTCTTT.